The next 10 T cell receptor beta chains were all read from a single sample in a study of naive and memory T cell subsets. Their recognized antigens are unknown. General study points: Possibly reflecting memory cells re-expressing CD45RA, a few larger clonotypes occurred in naive repertoires, especially CD8.

Two oligonucleotides, mixed equimolar, formed the beta constant-region primer covering TRBC1 and TRBC2. Ligated cDNA was amplified by four rounds of PCR with nested alpha and beta constant-region primers and SP2. TCRdb analysed the UMI-ligation and nested PCR reads with MiXCR anew, one entry per CDR3 protein. This table holds roughly 92,000 distinct CDR3 sequences, 11% found once. Sequenced input: naive CD4+ T cells from blood. Receptor source: a human donor in good health.

In its sample, this clonotype was seen once. The V gene is TRBV18, the J gene TRBJ2-1, with unresolved D. Germline CDR1 KGHSH, CDR2 LQKENI. This CDR3 spans 15 amino acids. Deletions cut 5 bases from V and 3 bases from J, with 14 bases between. The CDR3 region is CASSATNVNYNEQFF. CDR3 nucleotides: TGTGCCAGCTCAGCAACCAACGTAAACTACAATGAGCAGTTCTTC.

This clonotype has only a few counts. The rearrangement joins TRBV19 to TRBJ2-3, with no clear D. V dropped 5 bases and J dropped 0 bases, with 15 bases sitting between them. Germline V gene sequence: CDR1 LNHDA, CDR2 SQIVND (reference sequence). The CDR3 has 16 amino acids. The CDR3 DNA reads as TGTGCCAGTAGTTTCCAGGCCAGATTTAGCACAGATACGCAGTATTTT. Its protein is CASSFQARFSTDTQYF.

The chain couples TRBV6-1 to TRBJ1-2; tentative D call: TRBD1 (5 bases). CDR3 length: 13 residues. Between the trimmed V and J ends, which lost 7 bases and 6 bases, there was a span of 15 bases. In germline, CDR1 is MNHNS, CDR2 SASEGT. The CDR3 DNA reads TGTGCCAGCACCTACAGGAGTATGGATGGCTACACCTTC. Its translation is CASTYRSMDGYTF.

In this sample, this clonotype turned up many times. V gene TRBV5-1 combines with J gene TRBJ2-1; perhaps TRBD1 as D (5 bases). V was shortened by 4 bases and J by 4 bases, with 21 bases between the two germline ends. The CDR3 sequence is 17 residues long. Germline values: CDR1 SGHRS, CDR2 YFSETQ. The CDR3 bases are TGCGCCAGCAGCGGACACCCAGTGGCCCTGGGTTACAATGAGCAGTTCTTC. Protein product: CASSGHPVALGYNEQFF.

This clonotype was seen only a few times. The CDR3 DNA reads TGCAGCGTAGGAGGGGCTAATCAGCCCCAGCATTTT. Its translation: CSVGGANQPQHF. The chain carries TRBV29-1 and TRBJ1-5; perhaps TRBD1 as D (5 bases). Trimming took off 6 bases at V and 4 bases at J, with 10 bases between the two ends. There are 12 residues in the CDR3. The germline gives CDR1 SQVTM, CDR2 ANQGSEA.

Ten or more counts support this clonotype. The genes are TRBV29-1 and TRBJ2-3, with 8 bases matching TRBD2. The junction had 5 bases not matched to a gene; V was cut back by 7 bases and J by 2 bases. The CDR3 spans 13 residues. Germline lookup yields CDR1 SQVTM and CDR2 ANQGSEA. CDR3 region: CSGKRELTDTQYF. The CDR3 DNA sequence: TGCAGCGGCAAGCGGGAGCTCACAGATACGCAGTATTTT.

This chain connects TRBV12-3 or TRBV12-4 to TRBJ1-1, with D possibly being TRBD1 (5 bases). This CDR3 has 14 amino acids. Trimming stripped 2 bases from V and 1 base from J, with 8 bases between. Written as DNA, the CDR3 is TGTGCCAGCAGTTTAACAGGATCGAACACTGAAGCTTTCTTT. It translates to CASSLTGSNTEAFF.

The chain carries TRBV25-1 and TRBJ1-3; no firm D call. CDR3 size: 13 residues. Germline CDR1 reads MGHDK; CDR2 reads SYGVNS. V lost 7 bases to trimming and J lost 2 bases, with 9 bases between them. The CDR3 region is CASIGRPGNTIYF. The CDR3 bases are TGTGCCAGCATAGGCAGGCCTGGAAACACCATATATTTT.

There are a few counts of this clonotype. V gene TRBV4-1 combines with J gene TRBJ2-1, with D tentatively TRBD1 (5 bases). CDR1 and CDR2 (germline): MGHRA, YSYEKL. The V end was cut by 0 bases, the J end by 10 bases, with 10 bases between. This CDR3 contains 13 residues. The CDR3 is CASSQDRQFEQFF. The CDR3 DNA reads as TGCGCCAGCAGCCAAGACAGACAGTTCGAGCAGTTCTTC.

This clonotype showed up many times. The chain links TRBV28 to TRBJ2-6; 9 bases map to TRBD1. CDR3 length: 16 residues. The germline V gene has CDR1 MDHEN and CDR2 SYDVKM. The ends lost 2 bases at V and 9 bases at J; junction bases unmatched: 8. CDR3 region: CASSLPTGTGLNVLTF. The CDR3 nucleotides are TGTGCCAGCAGTTTACCGACCGGGACAGGGCTCAACGTCCTGACTTTC. The full variable domain, rest sourced from reference TRBV28 and TRBJ2-6, is DVKVTQSSRYLVKRTGEKVFLECVQDMDHENMFWYRQDPGLGLRLIYFSYDVKMKEKGDIPEGYSVSREKKERFSLILESASTNQTSMYLCASSLPTGTGLNVLTFGAGSRLTVL.